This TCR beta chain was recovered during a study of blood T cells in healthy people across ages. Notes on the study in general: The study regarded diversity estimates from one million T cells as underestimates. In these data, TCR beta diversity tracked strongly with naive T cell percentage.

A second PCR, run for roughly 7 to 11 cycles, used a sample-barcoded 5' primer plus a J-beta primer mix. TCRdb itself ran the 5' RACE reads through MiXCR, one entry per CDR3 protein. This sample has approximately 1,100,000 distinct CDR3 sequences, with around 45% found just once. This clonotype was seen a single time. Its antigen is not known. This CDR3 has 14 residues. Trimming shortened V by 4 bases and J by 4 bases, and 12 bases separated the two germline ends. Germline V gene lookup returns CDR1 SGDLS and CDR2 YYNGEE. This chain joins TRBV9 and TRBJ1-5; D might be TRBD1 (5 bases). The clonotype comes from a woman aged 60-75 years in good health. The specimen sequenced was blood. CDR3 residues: CASSHGGVNQPQHF. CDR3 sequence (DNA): TGTGCCAGCAGCCACGGGGGAGTAAATCAGCCCCAGCATTTT.